The clone carrying this T cell receptor (beta chain) was observed a handful of times. The data were taken from a study of cytomegalovirus exposure and HLA in healthy donors. This CDR3 has 15 amino acids. V lost 0 bases to trimming and J lost 4 bases, with 12 bases between them. The germline CDR1 and CDR2 sequences are SGDLS and YYNGEE. 13 Jbeta primers and 60 Vbeta primers were used for the PCR. Here immunoSEQ multiplex PCR was the method, and the copy in TCRdb shows in-frame clones only, minus some. The sample gives approximately 180,000 clones, roughly 85% of which show up once; 6% to 7% is in the top ten.

The genes are TRBV9 and TRBJ2-3; tentative D call: TRBD2 (5 bases). The sequence was collected from a man aged 35-49 years in good health and CMV-seropositive. The specimen sequenced was PBMCs. The chain's CDR3 is CASSVGGSTPDTQYF. The CDR3 DNA is TGTGCCAGCAGCGTAGGAGGGAGTACGCCAGATACGCAGTATTTT.